This TCR beta chain was sequenced in a study of blood T cell repertoires in COVID-19. Whole-study context: Donors in the United States, Italy and Spain gave samples during acute or convalescent COVID-19. PBMCs, B-cell-depleted T cells, or T cells were the source of the cDNA or gDNA that made up the material.

Germline V gene sequence: CDR1 SGHDN, CDR2 FVKESK. CDR3 size: 15 residues. Trimming left V 0 bases short and J 6 bases short, with 15 bases between. Authors' analysis steps: For nucleated cells, counts were estimated from reference gene primer amplification. Generated by immunoSEQ multiplex PCR, the TCRdb table keeps only in-frame clones and is missing some. V and J calls and clone size are copied from that table; D and trimming were computed from the DNA. The sample has roughly 50,000 clones, less than 90% seen once. Material: peripheral blood. The receptor was isolated from a woman of 80 years or more with acute or convalescent COVID-19. V gene TRBV14 combines with J gene TRBJ2-7; tentatively, D is TRBD2 (5 bases). The CDR3 reads CASSQDRGRPSEQYF. The CDR3 DNA sequence: TGTGCCAGCAGCCAAGATCGTGGGAGACCGTCCGAGCAGTACTTC.